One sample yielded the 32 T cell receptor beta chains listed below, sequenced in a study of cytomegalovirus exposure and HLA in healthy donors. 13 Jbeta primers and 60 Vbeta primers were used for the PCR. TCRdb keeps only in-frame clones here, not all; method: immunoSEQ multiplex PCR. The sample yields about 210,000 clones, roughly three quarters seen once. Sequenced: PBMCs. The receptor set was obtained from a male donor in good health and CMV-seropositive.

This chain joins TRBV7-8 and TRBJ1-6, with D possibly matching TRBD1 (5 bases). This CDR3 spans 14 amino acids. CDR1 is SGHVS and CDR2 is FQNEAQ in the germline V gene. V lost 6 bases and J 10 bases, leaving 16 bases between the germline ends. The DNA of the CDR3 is TGTGCCAGCAGGCAAGGTGGGGGAGGCTCACCCCTCCACTTT. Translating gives CASRQGGGGSPLHF.

CDR3 sequence: CASSNREKLFF. The CDR3 DNA reads as TGTGCCAGCAGCAACAGGGAGAAACTGTTTTTT. The chain employs TRBV7-9 and TRBJ1-4; the D gene is possibly TRBD1 (6 bases). Between the trimmed V and J ends, which lost 5 bases and 11 bases, there was a span of 9 bases. This CDR3 has 11 residues. The V gene's germline CDR1 is SEHNR and CDR2 FQNEAQ (reference sequence).

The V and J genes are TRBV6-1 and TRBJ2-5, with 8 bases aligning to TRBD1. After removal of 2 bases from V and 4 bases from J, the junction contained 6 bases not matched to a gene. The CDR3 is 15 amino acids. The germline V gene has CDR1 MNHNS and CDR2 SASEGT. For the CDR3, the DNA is TGTGCCAGCAGTGAAATGGGGACAGGACGAGAGACCCAGTACTTC. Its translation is CASSEMGTGRETQYF.

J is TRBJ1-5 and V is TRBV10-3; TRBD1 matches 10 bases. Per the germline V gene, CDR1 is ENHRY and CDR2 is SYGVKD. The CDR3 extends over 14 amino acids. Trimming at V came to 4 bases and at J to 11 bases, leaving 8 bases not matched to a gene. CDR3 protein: CAISAGQGDLAQHF. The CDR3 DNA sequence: TGTGCCATCAGTGCCGGACAGGGGGATTTGGCCCAGCATTTT.

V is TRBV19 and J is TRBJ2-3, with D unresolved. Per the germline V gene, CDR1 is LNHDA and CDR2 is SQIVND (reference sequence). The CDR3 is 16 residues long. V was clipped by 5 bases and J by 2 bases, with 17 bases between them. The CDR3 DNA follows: TGTGCCAGTAGTCCCTCCTTTGTCGTACACACAGATACGCAGTATTTT. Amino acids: CASSPSFVVHTDTQYF.

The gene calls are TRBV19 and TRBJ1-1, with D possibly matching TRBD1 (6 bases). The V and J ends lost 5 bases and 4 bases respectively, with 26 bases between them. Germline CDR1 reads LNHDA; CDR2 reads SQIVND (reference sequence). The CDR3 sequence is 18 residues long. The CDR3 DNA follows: TGTGCCAGTAGTGCTCTCAACGACGGGACACGGAGAGGCACTGAAGCTTTCTTT. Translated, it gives CASSALNDGTRRGTEAFF.

The CDR3 loop reads CASSFNRAGTEAFF. DNA for the CDR3: TGTGCCAGCAGCTTTAACAGGGCCGGCACTGAAGCTTTCTTT. The V and J genes are TRBV7-2 and TRBJ1-1; D possibly corresponds to TRBD1 (6 bases). The CDR3 sequence is 14 residues long. Germline CDR1 SGHTA, CDR2 FQGNSA. Trimming left V 3 bases short and J 4 bases short, with 12 bases between.

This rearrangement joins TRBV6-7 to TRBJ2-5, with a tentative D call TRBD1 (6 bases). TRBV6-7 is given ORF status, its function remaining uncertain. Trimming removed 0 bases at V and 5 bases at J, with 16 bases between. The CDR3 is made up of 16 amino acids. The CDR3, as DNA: TGTGCCAGCAGTTACTCGACAGGTTTACCGGGGGAGACCCAGTACTTC. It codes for CASSYSTGLPGETQYF.

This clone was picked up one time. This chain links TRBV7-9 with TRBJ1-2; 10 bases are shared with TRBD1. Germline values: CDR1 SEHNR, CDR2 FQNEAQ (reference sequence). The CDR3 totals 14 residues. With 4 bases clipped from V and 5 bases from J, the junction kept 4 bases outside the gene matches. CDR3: CASSSGTGEYGYTF. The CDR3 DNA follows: TGTGCCAGCAGCTCCGGGACAGGGGAATATGGCTACACCTTC.

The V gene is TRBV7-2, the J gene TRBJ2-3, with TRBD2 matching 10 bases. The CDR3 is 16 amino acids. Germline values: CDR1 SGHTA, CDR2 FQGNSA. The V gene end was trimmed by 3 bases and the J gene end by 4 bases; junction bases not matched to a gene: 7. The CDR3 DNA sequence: TGTGCCAGCAGCTTTTCTAGCGGGGGTAGAGCAGATACGCAGTATTTT. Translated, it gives CASSFSSGGRADTQYF.

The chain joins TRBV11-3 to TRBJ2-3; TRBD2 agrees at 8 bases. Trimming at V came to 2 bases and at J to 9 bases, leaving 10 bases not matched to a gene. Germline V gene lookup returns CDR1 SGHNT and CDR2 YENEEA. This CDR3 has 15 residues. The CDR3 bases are TGTGCCAGCAGCTTAAGCGGGGGCTCCGGTTGGACGCAGTATTTT. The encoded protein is CASSLSGGSGWTQYF.

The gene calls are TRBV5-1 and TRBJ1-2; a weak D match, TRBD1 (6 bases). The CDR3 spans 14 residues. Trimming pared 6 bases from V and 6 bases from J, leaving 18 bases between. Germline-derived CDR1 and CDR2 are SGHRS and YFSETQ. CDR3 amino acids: CASTKRAGVDGYTF. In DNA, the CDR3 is TGCGCCAGCACGAAACGGGCAGGGGTTGATGGCTACACCTTC.

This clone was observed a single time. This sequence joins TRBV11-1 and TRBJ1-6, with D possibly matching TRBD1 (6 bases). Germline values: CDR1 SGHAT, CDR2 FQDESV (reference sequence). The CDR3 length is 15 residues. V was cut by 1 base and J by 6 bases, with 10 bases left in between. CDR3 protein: CASSLGDRSNSPLHF. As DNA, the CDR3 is TGTGCCAGCAGCTTAGGCGACAGGAGTAATTCACCCCTCCACTTT.

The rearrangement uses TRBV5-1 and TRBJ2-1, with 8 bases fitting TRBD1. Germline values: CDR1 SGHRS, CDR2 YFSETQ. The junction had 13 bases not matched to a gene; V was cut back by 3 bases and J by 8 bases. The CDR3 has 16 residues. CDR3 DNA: TGCGCCAGCAGCTCCCGGGACAGGTCTTTCGTTCATGAGCAGTTCTTC. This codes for CASSSRDRSFVHEQFF.

The CDR3 DNA reads TGTGCCACCAGCAGTCTGGGACACAGCTCCTACAATGAGCAGTTCTTC. This codes for CATSSLGHSSYNEQFF. The rearrangement uses TRBV15 and TRBJ2-1; perhaps TRBD1 as D (6 bases). V was pared by 3 bases and J by 0 bases, with 12 bases between. The germline V gene encodes CDR1 LNHNV and CDR2 YYDKDF (reference sequence). This CDR3 is built from 16 residues.

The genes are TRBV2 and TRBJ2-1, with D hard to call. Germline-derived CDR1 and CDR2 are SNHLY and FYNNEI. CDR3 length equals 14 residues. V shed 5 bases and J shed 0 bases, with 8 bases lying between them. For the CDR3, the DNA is TGTGCCAGCAGTTGGGCCAGCTCCTACAATGAGCAGTTCTTC. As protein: CASSWASSYNEQFF.

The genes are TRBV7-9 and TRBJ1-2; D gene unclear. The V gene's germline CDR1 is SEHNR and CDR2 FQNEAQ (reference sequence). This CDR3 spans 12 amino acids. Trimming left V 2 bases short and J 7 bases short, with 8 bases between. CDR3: CASSLRVAGYTF. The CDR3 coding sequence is TGTGCCAGCAGCTTACGGGTTGCTGGCTACACCTTC.

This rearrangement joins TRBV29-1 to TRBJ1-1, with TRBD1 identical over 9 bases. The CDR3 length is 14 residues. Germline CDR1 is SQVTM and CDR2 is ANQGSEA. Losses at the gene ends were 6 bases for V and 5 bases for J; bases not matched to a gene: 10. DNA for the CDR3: TGCAGCGTGGAAACAGGGGGCGTGGATACTGAAGCTTTCTTT. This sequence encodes CSVETGGVDTEAFF.

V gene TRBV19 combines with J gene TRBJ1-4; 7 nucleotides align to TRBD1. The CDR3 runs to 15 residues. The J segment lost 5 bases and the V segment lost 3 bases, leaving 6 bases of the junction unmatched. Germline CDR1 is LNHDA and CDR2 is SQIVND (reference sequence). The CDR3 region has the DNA TGTGCCAGTAGTATCCCGACAGGGTACAATGAAAAACTGTTTTTT. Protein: CASSIPTGYNEKLFF.

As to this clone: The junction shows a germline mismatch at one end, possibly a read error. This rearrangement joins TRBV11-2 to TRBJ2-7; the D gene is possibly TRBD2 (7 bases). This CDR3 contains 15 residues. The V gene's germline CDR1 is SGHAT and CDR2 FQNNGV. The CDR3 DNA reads TGTGCCAGCAGCTTAGAGGGACACCCCTGGGGGGGCAGAGACTTC. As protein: CASSLEGHPWGGRDF.

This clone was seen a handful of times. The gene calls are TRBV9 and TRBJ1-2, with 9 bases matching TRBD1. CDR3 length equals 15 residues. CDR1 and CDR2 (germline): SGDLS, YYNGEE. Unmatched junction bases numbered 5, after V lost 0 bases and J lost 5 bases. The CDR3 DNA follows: TGTGCCAGCAGCGTAGACGGGACAGGGATTTATGGCTACACCTTC. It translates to CASSVDGTGIYGYTF. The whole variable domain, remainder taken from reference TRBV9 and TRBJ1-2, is DSGVTQTPKHLITATGQRVTLRCSPRSGDLSVYWYQQSLDQGLQFLIQYYNGEERAKGNILERFSAQQFPDLHSELNLSSLELGDSALYFCASSVDGTGIYGYTFGSGTRLTVV.

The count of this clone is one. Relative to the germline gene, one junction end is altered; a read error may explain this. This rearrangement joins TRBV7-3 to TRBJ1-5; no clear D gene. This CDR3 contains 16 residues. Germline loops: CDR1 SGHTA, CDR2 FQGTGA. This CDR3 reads CSSSFPLEGLDQPQHF. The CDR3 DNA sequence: TGTTCCAGCAGCTTTCCTCTTGAGGGTCTGGATCAGCCCCAGCATTTT. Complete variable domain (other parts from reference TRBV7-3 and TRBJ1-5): GAGVSQTPSNKVTEKGKYVELRCDPISGHTALYWYRQSLGQGPEFLIYFQGTGAADDSGLPNDRFFAVRPEGSVSTLKIQRTERGDSAVYLCSSSFPLEGLDQPQHFGDGTRLSIL.

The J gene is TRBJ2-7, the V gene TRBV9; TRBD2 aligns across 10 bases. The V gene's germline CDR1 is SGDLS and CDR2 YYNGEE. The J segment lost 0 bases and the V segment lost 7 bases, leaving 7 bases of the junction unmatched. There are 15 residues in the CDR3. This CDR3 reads CASGSGTSVSYEQYF. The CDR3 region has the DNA TGTGCCAGCGGCTCCGGGACTAGCGTCTCCTACGAGCAGTACTTC.

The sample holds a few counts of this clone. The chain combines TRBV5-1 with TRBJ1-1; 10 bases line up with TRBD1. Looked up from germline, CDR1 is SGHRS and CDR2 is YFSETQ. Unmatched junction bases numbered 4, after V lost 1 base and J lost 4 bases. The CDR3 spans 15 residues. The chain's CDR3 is CASSLQGQGSTEAFF. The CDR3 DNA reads TGCGCCAGCAGCTTGCAGGGACAGGGGAGCACTGAAGCTTTCTTT.

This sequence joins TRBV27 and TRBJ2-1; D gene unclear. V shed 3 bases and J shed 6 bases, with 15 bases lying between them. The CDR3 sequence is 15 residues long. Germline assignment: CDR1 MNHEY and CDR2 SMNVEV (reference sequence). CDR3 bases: TGTGCCAGCAGTTTTGCTAACTTTGCGGTCAATGAGCAGTTCTTC. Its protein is CASSFANFAVNEQFF.

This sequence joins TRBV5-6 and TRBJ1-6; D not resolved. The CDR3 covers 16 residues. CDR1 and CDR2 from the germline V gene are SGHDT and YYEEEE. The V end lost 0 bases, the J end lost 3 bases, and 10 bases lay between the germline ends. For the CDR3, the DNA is TGTGCCAGCAGCTTGGGCGAAATCATCTATAATTCACCCCTCCACTTT. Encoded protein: CASSLGEIIYNSPLHF.

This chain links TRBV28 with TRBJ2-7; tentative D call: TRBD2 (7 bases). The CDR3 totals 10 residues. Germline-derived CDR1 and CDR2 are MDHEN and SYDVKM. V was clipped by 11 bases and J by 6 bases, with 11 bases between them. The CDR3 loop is CASRGAEQYF. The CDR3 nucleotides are TGTGCCTCCCGGGGGGCCGAGCAGTACTTC.

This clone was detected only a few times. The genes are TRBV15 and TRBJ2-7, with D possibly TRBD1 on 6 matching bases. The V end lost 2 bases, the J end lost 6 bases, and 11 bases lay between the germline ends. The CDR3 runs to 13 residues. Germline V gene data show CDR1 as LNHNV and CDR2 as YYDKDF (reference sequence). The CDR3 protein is CATSRPGVGEQYF. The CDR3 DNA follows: TGTGCCACCAGCAGACCAGGGGTGGGCGAGCAGTACTTC.

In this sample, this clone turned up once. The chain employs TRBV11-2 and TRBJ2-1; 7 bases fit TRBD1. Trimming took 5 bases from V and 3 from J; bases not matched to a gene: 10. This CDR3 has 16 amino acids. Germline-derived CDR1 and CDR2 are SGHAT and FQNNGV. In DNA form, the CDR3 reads TGTGCCAGCAGCCCCAAACGGGACAGCTTCTACAATGAGCAGTTCTTC. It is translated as CASSPKRDSFYNEQFF.

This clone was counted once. The CDR3 region has the DNA TGTGCCAGCAGCTCCGGGACAGATAATGAAAAACTGTTTTTT. Encoded protein: CASSSGTDNEKLFF. The rearrangement links TRBV7-9 to TRBJ1-4, with 7 bases lining up with TRBD1. CDR3 length: 14 amino acids. J lost 4 bases, V lost 4 bases, and 3 bases had no gene match. The germline V gene has CDR1 SEHNR and CDR2 FQNEAQ (reference sequence).

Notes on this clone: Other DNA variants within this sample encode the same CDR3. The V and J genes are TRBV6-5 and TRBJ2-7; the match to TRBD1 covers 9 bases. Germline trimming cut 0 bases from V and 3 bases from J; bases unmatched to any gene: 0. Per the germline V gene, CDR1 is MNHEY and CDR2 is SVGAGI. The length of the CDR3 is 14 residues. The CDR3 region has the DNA TGTGCCAGCAGTTACTCGACAGGGGGCTACGAGCAGTACTTC. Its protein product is CASSYSTGGYEQYF.

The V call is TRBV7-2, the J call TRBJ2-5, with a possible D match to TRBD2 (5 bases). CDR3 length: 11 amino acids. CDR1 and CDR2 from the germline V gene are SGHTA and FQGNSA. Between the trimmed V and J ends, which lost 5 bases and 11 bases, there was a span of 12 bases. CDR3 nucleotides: TGTGCCAGCAGCCTGTACTGGGAGCAGTACTTC. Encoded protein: CASSLYWEQYF.